This T cell receptor beta chain was captured in a study of post-analysis software for immune sequencing data (dated by TCRdb to 2014 to 2015). Background for the entire study: Disease courses on record covered relapsing-remitting, secondary progressive and progressive-relapsing multiple sclerosis, though some patients had no subtype annotation. A subset of samples was prepared in parallel using single-end sample barcoding, then pooled and co-amplified after Illumina adapter ligation. The multiple sclerosis patient repertoires were compared with approximately 11 previously published healthy control repertoires from donors aged about 6 to 25 years. Results the study describes overall, beyond this receptor: The control group was slightly older than the multiple sclerosis patient group. Normalized Chao1 diversity was significantly lower in multiple sclerosis patients than controls, suggesting substantial peripheral T-cell clonal expansion. A few TRBV segments, including TRBV5-6, TRBV5-1 and TRBV20-1, were significantly more frequent in patients than controls. Strong co-clustering of samples prepared in the same batch was shown by direct clustering with F measure, prompting a batch-effect correction.

To demonstrate the VDJtools post-analysis software, the study profiled TCR beta repertoires from the peripheral blood of 13 young patients with multiple sclerosis. The patients with multiple sclerosis were children and adolescents between roughly 6 and 17 years of age. At least ten counts were recorded for this clonotype. Its antigen is currently not known. Base qualities were left out, and no much larger clone turns up one base away. Library method: PCR. Data came from an Illumina HiSeq 2500. To reduce PCR and sequencing biases, unique molecular identifiers were incorporated into the TCR beta cDNA libraries. Roughly 0.5 million cDNA molecules were obtained per 1 to 10 million input T cells, so each molecule approximated one T cell. Patient libraries were prepared and sequenced with the same protocol used for the earlier healthy control dataset. Samples belonging to the same batch were prepared together, multiplexed and sequenced on a shared HiSeq lane. As for the original processing: MIGEC was used to process the raw barcoded reads, and molecular identifier groups with only a single read were discarded before consensus assembly and CDR3 extraction. Clonotype tables were post-analysed with VDJtools, normalizing diversity by down-sampling all datasets to the smallest sample size. Repertoire overlap clustering matched CDR3 amino acid but not nucleotide sequences to correct batch-related cross-sample contamination. TCRdb's own reprocessing of the public reads used fastp at Q25 and MiXCR and kept productive beta chains. Every distinct CDR3 protein forms one entry, paired with its most common genes and DNA. The V and J calls were not made by the authors but by TCRdb's processing. For this sample the table gives around 260,000 distinct CDR3 sequences, of which about 40% were detected only once. Roughly 4.8% of the sample belongs to the ten largest clones.

The CDR3 spans 14 residues, from the cysteine through the phenylalanine. The read is trimmed to its CDR3 DNA, 42 bases read in frame from base 1. Via the germline V gene (reference sequence), CDR1 is DFQATT and CDR2 SNEGSKA. V loses 3 bases at its end and J loses 5 bases; junction bases beyond the gene matches: 5. Recombination connected TRBV20-1 to TRBJ2-5, with TRBD2 matching 11 junction bases. This sequence was found in a girl aged 10-17 years with multiple sclerosis. The sequenced sample consisted of blood. The CDR3 region reads CSARDSSGRETQYF. The DNA is TGCAGTGCTAGGGACTCTAGCGGGAGGGAGACCCAGTACTTC.